The present entry profiles one T cell receptor beta chain with its context. The source of the sample is a study of blood T cell repertoires in COVID-19. Methods used by the authors: Estimated nucleated cell counts came from reference gene primer amplification. Produced via immunoSEQ multiplex PCR; TCRdb's table is partial and in-frame only. That table supplies the V and J calls and clone size; D and trimming were determined from the DNA. In the table there are 150,000 or so clones, roughly 83% of which are singletons. This CDR3 is built from 14 residues. Trimming stripped 0 bases from V and 3 bases from J, with 11 bases between. Per the germline V gene, CDR1 is GTSNPN and CDR2 is SVGIG (reference sequence).

The origin of this receptor is an older woman with acute or convalescent COVID-19. V is TRBV30 and J is TRBJ1-1; no clear D. The sequencing input was peripheral blood. CDR3 protein: CAWSVQSRDTEAFF. In DNA, the CDR3 is TGTGCCTGGAGTGTACAATCTCGGGACACTGAAGCTTTCTTT.